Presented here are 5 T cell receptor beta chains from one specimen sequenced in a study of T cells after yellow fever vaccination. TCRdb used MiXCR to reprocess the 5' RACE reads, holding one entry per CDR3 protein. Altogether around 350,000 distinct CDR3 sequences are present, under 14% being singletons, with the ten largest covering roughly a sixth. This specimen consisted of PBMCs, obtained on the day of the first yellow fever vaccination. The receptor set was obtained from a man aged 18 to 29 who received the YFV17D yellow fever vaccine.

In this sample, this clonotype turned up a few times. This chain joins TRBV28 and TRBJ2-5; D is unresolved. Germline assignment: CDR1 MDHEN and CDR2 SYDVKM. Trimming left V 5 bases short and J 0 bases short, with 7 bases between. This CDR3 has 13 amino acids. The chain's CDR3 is CASSGRDQETQYF. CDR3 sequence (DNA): TGTGCCAGCAGTGGGCGCGACCAAGAGACCCAGTACTTC.

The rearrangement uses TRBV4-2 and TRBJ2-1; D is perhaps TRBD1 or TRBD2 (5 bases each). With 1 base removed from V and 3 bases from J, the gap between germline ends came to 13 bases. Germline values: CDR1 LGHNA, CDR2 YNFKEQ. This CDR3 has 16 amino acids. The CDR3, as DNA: TGTGCCAGCAGCCAAGCGGGACGATCGGGCTACAATGAGCAGTTCTTC. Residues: CASSQAGRSGYNEQFF.

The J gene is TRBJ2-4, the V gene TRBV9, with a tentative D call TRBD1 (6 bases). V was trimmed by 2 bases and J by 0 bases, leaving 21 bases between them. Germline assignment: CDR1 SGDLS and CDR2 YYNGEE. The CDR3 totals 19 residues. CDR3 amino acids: CASSVQKGQVPLAKNIQYF. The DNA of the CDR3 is TGTGCCAGCAGCGTCCAAAAGGGACAAGTACCCCTAGCCAAAAACATTCAGTACTTC.

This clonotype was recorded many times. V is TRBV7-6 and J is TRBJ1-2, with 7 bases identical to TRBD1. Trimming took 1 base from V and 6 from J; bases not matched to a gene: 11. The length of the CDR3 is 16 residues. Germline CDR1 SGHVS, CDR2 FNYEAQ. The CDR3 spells CASSLGQGIGLDGYTF. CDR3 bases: TGTGCCAGCAGCTTAGGACAGGGAATAGGTTTGGATGGCTACACCTTC. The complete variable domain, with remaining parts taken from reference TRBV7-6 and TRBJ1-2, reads GAGVSQSPRYKVTKRGQDVALRCDPISGHVSLYWYRQALGQGPEFLTYFNYEAQQDKSGLPNDRFSAERPEGSISTLTIQRTEQRDSAMYRCASSLGQGIGLDGYTFGSGTRLTVV.

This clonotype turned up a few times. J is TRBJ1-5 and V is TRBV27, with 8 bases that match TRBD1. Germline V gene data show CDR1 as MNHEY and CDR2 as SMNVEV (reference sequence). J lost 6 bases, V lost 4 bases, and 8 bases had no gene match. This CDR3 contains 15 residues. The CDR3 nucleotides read TGTGCCAGCAGTTCCACAGGGGGATGGGTTCAGCCCCAGCATTTT. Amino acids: CASSSTGGWVQPQHF.